What follows are 29 T cell receptor beta chains derived from one specimen sequenced in a study of blood T cell repertoires in COVID-19. The method was immunoSEQ multiplex PCR; TCRdb's version includes in-frame clones alone and lacks a portion of them. The sample shows some 120,000 clones, roughly 81% of them seen only once. Sequenced: peripheral blood. Receptors originate from a human donor in a cohort sampled during active COVID-19.

This clone appeared a single time. The chain has TRBV24-1 and TRBJ2-5, with D perhaps matching TRBD1 (5 bases). CDR1 and CDR2 from the germline V gene are KGHDR and SFDVKD. The CDR3 is 12 residues long. Trimming removed 10 bases from V and 4 bases from J, with 12 bases in between. The CDR3 sequence: CATQGDGETQYF. CDR3 in DNA: TGTGCCACGCAGGGTGACGGAGAGACCCAGTACTTC.

The chain couples TRBV6-5 to TRBJ1-6, with 7 bases identical to TRBD1. The V gene's germline CDR1 is MNHEY and CDR2 SVGAGI. The ends lost 6 bases at V and 4 bases at J; junction bases unmatched: 6. This CDR3 spans 15 amino acids. CDR3 coding DNA: TGTGCCAGCAGAACTCGACAGGGTTATAATTCACCCCTCCACTTT. As protein: CASRTRQGYNSPLHF.

The chain is built from TRBV6-5 and TRBJ1-5, with 11 positions matching TRBD1. Germline CDR1 and CDR2: MNHEY and SVGAGI. The trim removed 6 bases at V and 5 bases at J, leaving 6 bases unmatched. The CDR3 runs 15 residues. CDR3 residues: CASSLGTGGDQPQHF. In nucleotides, the CDR3 is TGTGCCAGCAGCCTAGGGACAGGGGGTGATCAGCCCCAGCATTTT.

About this clone: In the same sample, other DNA sequences code for this CDR3. The chain recombines TRBV5-5 with TRBJ2-7; the match to TRBD1 covers 7 bases. Trimming took 2 bases from V and 7 from J; bases not matched to a gene: 3. Germline V gene sequence: CDR1 SGHKS, CDR2 YYEKEE (reference sequence). This CDR3 contains 12 residues. As DNA, the CDR3 is TGTGCCAGCAGCTTCACAGGGGAAGAGCAGTACTTC. This translates into CASSFTGEEQYF.

The chain employs TRBV5-1 and TRBJ1-1; 8 nucleotides line up with TRBD1. CDR1 is SGHRS and CDR2 is YFSETQ in the germline V gene. Germline trimming cut 2 bases from V and 1 base from J; bases unmatched to any gene: 1. The CDR3 is 14 amino acids. The CDR3 protein is CASSLQGGNTEAFF. The CDR3 DNA sequence: TGCGCCAGCAGCTTACAGGGGGGGAACACTGAAGCTTTCTTT.

The chain links TRBV6-2 or TRBV6-3 to TRBJ2-7, with 8 bases that match TRBD1. V shed 6 bases, J shed 6 bases, and the junction held 4 bases outside the gene matches. Germline CDR1 MNHEY, CDR2 SVGEGT. CDR3 length: 12 residues. CDR3 sequence (DNA): TGTGCCAGCAGCCGTGACAGGGGCGAGCAGTACTTC. Its translation is CASSRDRGEQYF.

This clone was seen only once. The chain couples TRBV7-2 to TRBJ2-2; 8 bases line up with TRBD1. The CDR3 covers 16 residues. The junction had 6 bases not matched to a gene; V was cut back by 3 bases and J by 3 bases. Looked up from germline, CDR1 is SGHTA and CDR2 is FQGNSA. The CDR3 DNA reads as TGTGCCAGCAGCTTCAGGGGGCGGGTAGACACCGGGGAGCTGTTTTTT. Amino acids: CASSFRGRVDTGELFF.

The chain uses TRBV6-4 and TRBJ1-2; the D is unclear. Germline V gene lookup returns CDR1 MRHNA and CDR2 SNTAGT. This CDR3 has 15 residues. Deletions cut 0 bases from V and 2 bases from J, with 10 bases between. The CDR3 sequence: CASSDSGVGNYGYTF. The DNA for the CDR3 is TGTGCCAGCAGTGACTCGGGAGTGGGGAACTATGGCTACACCTTC.

This sequence joins TRBV2 and TRBJ2-5; TRBD1 agrees at 8 bases. The CDR3 is 16 amino acids. V lost 1 base and J lost 5; bases outside the gene matches: 9. Germline V gene data show CDR1 as SNHLY and CDR2 as FYNNEI. The CDR3 loop reads CASSEGKGTGVETQYF. CDR3 sequence (DNA): TGTGCCAGCAGTGAAGGGAAAGGGACAGGCGTGGAGACCCAGTACTTC.

The V and J genes are TRBV28 and TRBJ1-4, with 10 bases aligning to TRBD1. This CDR3 spans 14 amino acids. The V gene's germline CDR1 is MDHEN and CDR2 SYDVKM. The ends lost 4 bases at V and 8 bases at J; junction bases unmatched: 4. This chain's CDR3 is CASSSDRGREKLFF. As DNA, the CDR3 is TGTGCCAGCAGTTCGGACAGGGGGAGAGAAAAACTGTTTTTT.

V and J are TRBV5-6 and TRBJ2-1, with TRBD1 as a possible D gene (6 bases). Germline V CDR1 and CDR2: SGHDT, YYEEEE. This CDR3 has 14 amino acids. Trimming stripped 1 base from V and 3 bases from J, with 8 bases between. CDR3 bases: TGTGCCAGCAGCTTGAAGGGGGACTACAATGAGCAGTTCTTC. This codes for CASSLKGDYNEQFF.

This sequence joins TRBV19 and TRBJ2-7; tentatively, D is TRBD1 (6 bases). Germline V gives CDR1 LNHDA, CDR2 SQIVND (reference sequence). V lost 8 bases, J lost 2 bases, and 13 bases lay in between. The CDR3 runs to 13 residues. For the CDR3, the DNA is TGTGCCAGTGCGGACAGACCGACCTACGAGCAGTACTTC. Translated, it gives CASADRPTYEQYF.

In its sample, this clone was seen once. The rearrangement links TRBV24-1 to TRBJ2-1, with 7 bases lining up with TRBD2. The CDR3 loop spans 17 amino acids. V lost 3 bases to trimming and J lost 3 bases; unmatched junction nucleotides: 10. In germline, CDR1 is KGHDR, CDR2 SFDVKD. CDR3 DNA sequence: TGTGCCACCAGTGATGATTCACCAGCGGGGCACTACAATGAGCAGTTCTTC. Translating it yields CATSDDSPAGHYNEQFF.

In the case of this clone: This sequence may be a read error, since a much larger clone differs from it by one base. The rearrangement links TRBV7-9 to TRBJ2-1; 9 bases line up with TRBD2. The CDR3 has 15 residues. V was clipped by 1 base and J by 5 bases; unmatched bases: 3. Germline CDR1 is SEHNR and CDR2 is FQNEAQ (reference sequence). The DNA of the CDR3 is TGTGCCAGCAGCTTAGTCCTAGCGGGGCACAATGAGCAGTTCTTC. Translated, it gives CASSLVLAGHNEQFF. The full variable domain, in which reference TRBV7-9 and TRBJ2-1 provide the parts outside the CDR3, is DTGVSQNPRHKITKRGQNVTFRCDPISEHNRLYWYRQTLGQGPEFLTYFQNEAQLEKSRLLSDRFSAERPKGSFSTLEIQRTEQGDSAMYLCASSLVLAGHNEQFFGPGTRLTVL.

This clone was found a few times. This chain joins TRBV15 and TRBJ2-1, with 13 positions matching TRBD2. The V gene end was trimmed by 1 base and the J gene end by 7 bases; junction bases not matched to a gene: 4. The CDR3 has 16 residues. CDR1 is LNHNV and CDR2 is YYDKDF in the germline V gene (reference sequence). The CDR3 loop reads CATSRALAGGMNEQFF. CDR3 nucleotide sequence: TGTGCCACCAGCAGAGCACTAGCGGGAGGGATGAATGAGCAGTTCTTC.

The chain joins TRBV5-1 to TRBJ2-1; 12 bases are shared with TRBD2. CDR3 length: 17 residues. After removal of 0 bases from V and 0 bases from J, the junction contained 1 base not matched to a gene. The germline gives CDR1 SGHRS, CDR2 YFSETQ. The CDR3 DNA sequence: TGCGCCAGCAGCTTGGGGACTAGCGGGACCTCCTACAATGAGCAGTTCTTC. Amino acid sequence: CASSLGTSGTSYNEQFF.

V and J are TRBV15 and TRBJ1-5, with D uncertain. Trimming left V 2 bases short and J 4 bases short, with 6 bases between. Germline CDR1 LNHNV, CDR2 YYDKDF (reference sequence). The CDR3 length is 13 residues. CDR3 in DNA: TGTGCCACCAGCAGATTAGAAAATCAGCCCCAGCATTTT. The encoded protein is CATSRLENQPQHF.

The rearrangement uses TRBV27 and TRBJ2-6, with 7 bases lining up with TRBD1. The germline V gene encodes CDR1 MNHEY and CDR2 SMNVEV (reference sequence). This CDR3 is built from 15 residues. Unmatched junction bases numbered 6, after V lost 9 bases and J lost 1 base. The CDR3: CASGRQGSGANVLTF. CDR3 DNA: TGTGCCAGTGGAAGACAGGGTTCTGGGGCCAACGTCCTGACTTTC. Looking up the rest from reference TRBV27 and TRBJ2-6 gives the full variable domain: EAQVTQNPRYLITVTGKKLTVTCSQNMNHEYMSWYRQDPGLGLRQIYYSMNVEVTDKGDVPEGYKVSRKEKRNFPLILESPSPNQTSLYFCASGRQGSGANVLTFGAGSRLTVL.

The chain combines TRBV15 with TRBJ1-2, with D uncertain. The length of the CDR3 is 14 residues. CDR1 LNHNV and CDR2 YYDKDF come from the germline V gene (reference sequence). The V gene lost 0 bases and the J gene lost 3 bases, with 8 bases spanning the gap. CDR3 region: CATSRDVGDYGYTF. In DNA form, the CDR3 reads TGTGCCACCAGCAGAGATGTAGGAGACTATGGCTACACCTTC. Complete variable domain (other parts from reference TRBV15 and TRBJ1-2): DAMVIQNPRYQVTQFGKPVTLSCSQTLNHNVMYWYQQKSSQAPKLLFHYYDKDFNNEADTPDNFQSRRPNTSFCFLDIRSPGLGDTAMYLCATSRDVGDYGYTFGSGTRLTVV.

CDR3 protein: CAGGTVSYNEQFF. DNA of the CDR3: TGTGCCGGAGGGACAGTCTCCTACAATGAGCAGTTCTTC. V and J are TRBV6-5 and TRBJ2-1; TRBD1 is a possible D gene (7 bases). The length of the CDR3 is 13 residues. Trimming shortened V by 11 bases and J by 0 bases, and 11 bases separated the two germline ends. Germline V gene lookup returns CDR1 MNHEY and CDR2 SVGAGI.

The chain couples TRBV11-2 to TRBJ2-7; 8 bases agree with TRBD1. The CDR3 runs to 15 residues. Unmatched junction bases numbered 5, after V lost 2 bases and J lost 2 bases. CDR1 and CDR2 from the germline V gene are SGHAT and FQNNGV. The CDR3 sequence is CASSLSGQGPYEQYF. CDR3 coding DNA: TGTGCCAGCAGCTTATCCGGACAGGGCCCCTACGAGCAGTACTTC.

The chain couples TRBV7-2 to TRBJ2-7, with 15 bases that match TRBD2. With V trimmed by 5 bases and J by 7 bases, 12 bases remained unmatched. This CDR3 contains 17 residues. Per germline, CDR1 SGHTA and CDR2 FQGNSA. Here the CDR3 reads CASSGRTSGRAQGEQYF. The CDR3 bases are TGTGCCAGCAGCGGACGGACTAGCGGGAGGGCCCAGGGGGAGCAGTACTTC.

The V call is TRBV19, the J call TRBJ1-1; D ambiguous. CDR3 size: 12 residues. Germline assignment: CDR1 LNHDA and CDR2 SQIVND (reference sequence). V was clipped by 7 bases and J by 2 bases, with 8 bases between them. The CDR3 here is CASNLGNTEAFF. The CDR3 coding sequence is TGTGCCAGTAATCTGGGCAACACTGAAGCTTTCTTT.

The V call is TRBV19, the J call TRBJ2-5, with no clear D. Germline V lookup: CDR1 LNHDA, CDR2 SQIVND (reference sequence). V dropped 4 bases and J dropped 5 bases, with 11 bases sitting between them. The CDR3 extends over 13 amino acids. CDR3 DNA: TGTGCCAGTAGTAATATCCTATTGGAGACCCAGTACTTC. This gives the protein CASSNILLETQYF.

The J gene is TRBJ1-4, the V gene TRBV5-1; 9 bases map to TRBD1. Germline CDR1 is SGHRS and CDR2 is YFSETQ. The CDR3 totals 15 residues. Trimming cost V 0 bases and J 8 bases; bases outside gene matches: 5. The CDR3 reads CASSLAGQGNEKLFF. Written as DNA, the CDR3 is TGCGCCAGCAGCTTGGCGGGACAGGGAAACGAAAAACTGTTTTTT.

The chain couples TRBV19 to TRBJ2-6; 11 positions agree with TRBD1. With V trimmed by 5 bases and J by 3 bases, 9 bases remained unmatched. Germline CDR1 and CDR2: LNHDA and SQIVND (reference sequence). The CDR3 contains 18 residues. CDR3 region: CASSSPGQGGFGANVLTF. Here the CDR3 DNA reads TGTGCCAGTAGTTCACCGGGACAGGGGGGTTTTGGGGCCAACGTCCTGACTTTC.

The chain combines TRBV4-1 with TRBJ1-2, with a tentative D call TRBD1 (6 bases). Per the germline V gene, CDR1 is MGHRA and CDR2 is YSYEKL. CDR3 length: 14 amino acids. Trimming cost V 1 base and J 2 bases, with 8 bases left between them. The CDR3 here is CASSQVTGNYGYTF. CDR3 DNA sequence: TGCGCCAGCAGCCAAGTCACAGGGAACTATGGCTACACCTTC.

The chain recombines TRBV4-3 with TRBJ1-1, with TRBD1 matching 9 bases. With 3 bases clipped from V and 1 base from J, the junction kept 3 bases outside the gene matches. The germline V gene has CDR1 LGHNA and CDR2 YSLEER. This CDR3 comprises 15 residues. CDR3 sequence: CASSQQTGGNTEAFF. CDR3 bases: TGCGCCAGCAGCCAGCAGACAGGGGGGAACACTGAAGCTTTCTTT.

The J gene is TRBJ2-5, the V gene TRBV9; 12 positions match TRBD2. This CDR3 comprises 16 residues. Germline V gene lookup returns CDR1 SGDLS and CDR2 YYNGEE. Germline trimming cut 3 bases from V and 5 bases from J; bases unmatched to any gene: 8. CDR3 residues: CASSESGTSGLETQYF. The CDR3, as DNA: TGTGCCAGCAGCGAATCCGGGACTAGCGGGTTGGAGACCCAGTACTTC.